The TCR beta chain under discussion was sequenced for a study of OX40 agonist ivuxolimab in advanced cancers. Study overall: A diagnosis of hepatocellular carcinoma, melanoma, renal cell or head and neck cancer was present in dose-escalation patients. People who had prior anti-PD-1, anti-PD-L1 or anti-CTLA-4 therapy could take part, and less than 50% had some.

Exclusion applied to patients with autoimmune disease history or systemic immunosuppression. With baseline, cycle 4 day 1, and cycle 7 day 1 as timepoints, blood was sampled. Sequenced by immunoSEQ multiplex PCR; TCRdb stores in-frame clones only, minus some. This table has fewer than 85,000 clones, roughly 80% appearing once. The receptor comes from an adult with an advanced solid tumor such as melanoma, head and neck, liver or kidney cancer. The input for sequencing was CD4+ or CD8+ T cells sorted from blood, taken in a trial of the OX40 agonist ivuxolimab.

CDR3 sequence: CASSEPGENTEAFF. The CDR3 DNA follows: TGTGCCAGTAGTGAACCGGGGGAGAACACTGAAGCTTTCTTT. V and J are TRBV19 and TRBJ1-1; maybe TRBD1 (5 bases). CDR1 LNHDA and CDR2 SQIVND come from the germline V gene (reference sequence). V lost 5 bases, J lost 1 base, and 11 bases lay in between. This CDR3 region has 14 residues.